Each of the 3 T cell receptor beta chains below was sequenced from the same sample in a study of beta chain features in type 1 diabetes. Study findings and constraints: Among all four CD4+ subsets, Type 1 diabetes patients had TCRB CDR3s that were moderately but significantly shorter.

These receptors have no identified antigens. Since all of the isolated RNA was reverse transcribed, expressed TCRB transcripts were what got sequenced. Here immunoSEQ multiplex PCR was the method, and the copy in TCRdb shows in-frame clones only, minus some. The data hold 150,000 to 200,000 clones, with 9% to 10% observed a single time. Sample: central memory CD4+ T cells from blood. All receptors come from a woman aged 30 to 39 with type 1 diabetes.

This clone has at least ten counts. This chain links TRBV19 with TRBJ2-1; no firm D call. Germline loops: CDR1 LNHDA, CDR2 SQIVND (reference sequence). The CDR3 runs 12 residues. Trimming took off 11 bases at V and 8 bases at J, with 16 bases between the two ends. The CDR3 region has the DNA TGTGCCTCTAATGGAGCCTCCGATGAGCAGTTCTTC. Protein: CASNGASDEQFF.

This clone was seen only a few times. The chain carries TRBV10-2 and TRBJ1-5; D gene uncertain. The CDR3 runs to 15 residues. The V end lost 4 bases, the J end lost 0 bases, and 10 bases lay between the germline ends. Germline values: CDR1 WSHSY, CDR2 SAAADI. CDR3 sequence (DNA): TGCGCCAGCAGTGGTTCGGTAACTAGCAATCAGCCCCAGCATTTT. Amino acids: CASSGSVTSNQPQHF.

V usage is TRBV27 and J usage is TRBJ2-1; D perhaps matches TRBD1 (5 bases). This CDR3 region has 14 residues. Germline lookup yields CDR1 MNHEY and CDR2 SMNVEV (reference sequence). V was pared by 4 bases and J by 7 bases, with 14 bases between. CDR3 loop: CASSSYRNRNEQFF. As DNA, the CDR3 is TGTGCCAGCAGTTCCTACAGGAATCGGAATGAGCAGTTCTTC.